This T cell receptor beta chain was captured by sequencing in a study of blood T cell repertoires in COVID-19. This CDR3 region has 15 residues. V was pared by 3 bases and J by 6 bases, with 8 bases of the junction left unmatched. Per germline, CDR1 SGDLS and CDR2 YYNGEE. Enrolled through a virtual design, the participants were between roughly 18 and 90 years of age and came from approximately 25 US areas. Original processing notes: From reference gene primer amplification, estimates of nucleated cell counts were derived. Some clones are missing from TCRdb's copy, which holds only in-frame ones; the method was immunoSEQ multiplex PCR. That table furnishes V, J and clone size, whereas the DNA furnished D and trimming. Of hundreds of thousands of clones in the sample, about 88% were seen once.

The specimen was PBMCs or T cells enriched from blood (not recorded which). V gene TRBV9 combines with J gene TRBJ2-1; 8 nucleotides line up with TRBD2. This TCR was sampled from a woman aged 50 to 60 who had recovered from COVID-19. The CDR3 spells CASSAHTAGGNEQFF. CDR3 nucleotides: TGTGCCAGCAGCGCCCACACCGCGGGGGGCAATGAGCAGTTCTTC.